These 23 T cell receptor beta chains share one sample of origin, sequenced in a study of blood T cell repertoires in COVID-19. Using immunoSEQ multiplex PCR, the repertoire was profiled, and TCRdb retains in-frame clones only, with some absent. This sample has 100,000 to 150,000 clones; about 84% occur once, and the top ten carry about 5.4%. The sequencing input was peripheral blood. These receptors were obtained from a human donor in a cohort sampled during active COVID-19.

V is TRBV5-4 and J is TRBJ2-4; the D gene is possibly TRBD2 (6 bases). This CDR3 spans 14 amino acids. Trimming pared 4 bases from V and 8 bases from J, leaving 16 bases between. Germline V gives CDR1 SGHNT, CDR2 YYREEE (reference sequence). CDR3 in amino acids: CASSLGGPGDIQYF. DNA of the CDR3: TGTGCCAGCAGCCTCGGAGGGCCGGGAGACATTCAGTACTTC.

This chain joins TRBV5-1 and TRBJ1-2; no clear D gene. The CDR3 spans 13 residues. V was cut by 1 base and J by 2 bases, with 6 bases left in between. CDR1 is SGHRS and CDR2 is YFSETQ in the germline V gene. The CDR3 loop is CASSLTVNYGYTF. The DNA of the CDR3 is TGCGCCAGCAGCTTGACAGTAAACTATGGCTACACCTTC.

The genes are TRBV5-4 and TRBJ1-4; no definite D call. The germline gives CDR1 SGHNT, CDR2 YYREEE (reference sequence). Trimming took off 9 bases at V and 0 bases at J, with 15 bases between the two ends. This CDR3 comprises 15 residues. CDR3 coding DNA: TGTGCCACCACCTCCGGCGGAACAACTAATGAAAAACTGTTTTTT. Amino acid sequence: CATTSGGTTNEKLFF. Combining the CDR3 with reference TRBV5-4 and TRBJ1-4 gives the whole variable domain ETGVTQSPTHLIKTRGQQVTLRCSSQSGHNTVSWYQQALGQGPQFIFQYYREEENGRGNFPPRFSGLQFPNYSSELNVNALELDDSALYLCATTSGGTTNEKLFFGSGTQLSVL.

This chain links TRBV19 with TRBJ1-1; 7 bases are shared with TRBD1. CDR1 LNHDA and CDR2 SQIVND come from the germline V gene (reference sequence). The CDR3 is 13 amino acids. The junction had 6 bases not matched to a gene; V was cut back by 4 bases and J by 7 bases. DNA of the CDR3: TGTGCCAGTAGTACCGACAGGGAAAGTGAAGCTTTCTTT. As protein: CASSTDRESEAFF.

V usage is TRBV21-1 and J usage is TRBJ2-3; TRBD1, as called in the table, went unchecked against the DNA. TRBV21-1 is a pseudogene segment. This CDR3 has 17 residues. CDR3 protein: CASSKEGQDFGTDTQYF. The CDR3 DNA follows: TGTGCCAGCAGCAAAGAGGGACAGGACTTTGGCACAGATACGCAGTATTTT.

The chain recombines TRBV5-1 with TRBJ2-5, with D tentatively TRBD1 (6 bases). The CDR3 sequence is 15 residues long. Trimming stripped 0 bases from V and 2 bases from J, with 11 bases between. Looked up from germline, CDR1 is SGHRS and CDR2 is YFSETQ. This chain's CDR3 is CASSLEQGRQETQYF. In DNA form, the CDR3 reads TGCGCCAGCAGCTTGGAACAGGGCCGGCAAGAGACCCAGTACTTC.

The chain uses TRBV6-1 and TRBJ1-2; unclear D gene. The V end was cut by 2 bases, the J end by 7 bases, with 11 bases between. The CDR3 length is 13 residues. The germline gives CDR1 MNHNS, CDR2 SASEGT. CDR3 residues: CASSESGTFGYTF. CDR3 in DNA: TGTGCCAGCAGTGAATCAGGTACCTTTGGCTACACCTTC.

The chain links TRBV6-2 or TRBV6-3 to TRBJ2-3; 10 nucleotides match TRBD1. V gave up 4 bases and J gave up 1 base; unmatched junction bases: 5. Germline V lookup: CDR1 MNHEY, CDR2 SVGEGT. The CDR3 is 16 amino acids. Here the CDR3 reads CASSWDRGLGTDTQYF. CDR3 nucleotides: TGTGCCAGCAGTTGGGACAGGGGTTTAGGCACAGATACGCAGTATTTT.

The chain couples TRBV4-2 to TRBJ2-3, with 9 bases fitting TRBD1. The CDR3 has 17 residues. The germline V gene encodes CDR1 LGHNA and CDR2 YNFKEQ. V trimming: 3 bases; J trimming: 2 bases; junction bases outside the gene matches: 9. The CDR3 bases are TGTGCCAGCAGCCAGCTAAAACAGGGGGCAGCCACAGATACGCAGTATTTT. Translated, it gives CASSQLKQGAATDTQYF.

The V gene is TRBV29-1, the J gene TRBJ2-1; D not resolved. Trimming removed 5 bases at V and 1 base at J, with 12 bases between. CDR1 SQVTM and CDR2 ANQGSEA come from the germline V gene. There are 14 residues in the CDR3. The CDR3 DNA reads TGCAGCGTTCGTTGGTCTATGTCCTACAATGAGCAGTTCTTC. Translated, it gives CSVRWSMSYNEQFF.

This clone was seen a few times. The chain employs TRBV3-1 (or the pseudogene TRBV3-2) and TRBJ2-7, with 8 nucleotides matching TRBD2. Per the germline V gene, CDR1 is LGHDT and CDR2 is YNNKEL (reference sequence). The junction had 8 bases not matched to a gene; V was cut back by 5 bases and J by 5 bases. The CDR3 consists of 14 residues. The CDR3 nucleotides read TGTGCCAGCAGCTCGGGGACTAGACGACACGAGCAGTACTTC. Translation: CASSSGTRRHEQYF.

This rearrangement joins TRBV6-5 to TRBJ1-1; D ambiguous. Germline V gives CDR1 MNHEY, CDR2 SVGAGI. This CDR3 has 15 residues. Trimming cost V 6 bases and J 4 bases, with 18 bases left between them. CDR3 region: CASRTPRRAGTEAFF. Here the CDR3 DNA reads TGTGCCAGCAGAACTCCTCGGAGGGCTGGCACTGAAGCTTTCTTT.

V gene TRBV7-9 combines with J gene TRBJ2-2; a possible D gene is TRBD1 (6 bases). There are 15 residues in the CDR3. Looked up from germline, CDR1 is SEHNR and CDR2 is FQNEAQ (reference sequence). Trimming took off 2 bases at V and 4 bases at J, with 11 bases between the two ends. CDR3 loop: CASSLSRGGTGELFF. The CDR3 coding sequence is TGTGCCAGCAGCTTATCGAGAGGGGGCACCGGGGAGCTGTTTTTT.

This sequence joins TRBV18 and TRBJ2-5; 9 positions agree with TRBD1. The CDR3 length is 12 residues. Trimming removed 6 bases from V and 4 bases from J; junction bases left unmatched: 0. CDR1 is KGHSH, CDR2 LQKENI, per germline. DNA of the CDR3: TGTGCCAGCTCGGACAGGGGAGAGACCCAGTACTTC. Amino acid sequence: CASSDRGETQYF.

The chain recombines TRBV20-1 with TRBJ2-7, with 10 bases fitting TRBD2. V lost 3 bases and J lost 0; bases outside the gene matches: 2. CDR3 length equals 14 residues. Germline loops: CDR1 DFQATT, CDR2 SNEGSKA (reference sequence). The CDR3 nucleotides are TGCAGTGCTAGTAGCGGGAGGAGCTCCTACGAGCAGTACTTC. Protein: CSASSGRSSYEQYF.

This clone appeared a few times. V is TRBV6-5 and J is TRBJ2-7, with D possibly TRBD2 on 5 matching bases. The CDR3 contains 14 residues. Trimming cost V 7 bases and J 6 bases, with 19 bases left between them. The germline V gene encodes CDR1 MNHEY and CDR2 SVGAGI. The chain's CDR3 is CASTYHGVRSEQYF. The DNA for the CDR3 is TGTGCCAGCACTTATCACGGGGTCCGTAGCGAGCAGTACTTC.

The chain recombines TRBV7-8 with TRBJ1-2; TRBD1 matches at 8 bases. V dropped 1 base and J dropped 5; count of bases not matched to a gene: 6. The CDR3 extends over 15 amino acids. Germline V lookup: CDR1 SGHVS, CDR2 FQNEAQ. CDR3 loop: CASSLVGRQGYGYTF. Written as DNA, the CDR3 is TGTGCCAGCAGCTTAGTCGGCCGACAGGGGTATGGCTACACCTTC. Full variable domain (missing parts from reference TRBV7-8 and TRBJ1-2): GAGVSQSPRYKVAKRGQDVALRCDPISGHVSLFWYQQALGQGPEFLTYFQNEAQLDKSGLPSDRFFAERPEGSVSTLKIQRTQQEDSAVYLCASSLVGRQGYGYTFGSGTRLTVV.

The rearrangement links TRBV7-2 to TRBJ1-6, with TRBD1 matching over 8 bases. CDR1 SGHTA and CDR2 FQGNSA come from the germline V gene. The length of the CDR3 is 14 residues. V gave up 7 bases and J gave up 12 bases; unmatched junction bases: 11. The CDR3, as DNA: TGTGCCAGCACCTCATGGACAGGGCCCATACCCCTCCACTTT. This sequence encodes CASTSWTGPIPLHF.

V gene TRBV15 combines with J gene TRBJ1-4; D is possibly TRBD1 (5 bases). Germline-derived CDR1 and CDR2 are LNHNV and YYDKDF (reference sequence). The germline V and J ends were trimmed by 2 bases and 4 bases, with 11 bases remaining between them. The CDR3 extends over 15 amino acids. CDR3: CATSRTTVGNEKLFF. DNA of the CDR3: TGTGCCACCAGCAGAACGACAGTTGGTAATGAAAAACTGTTTTTT.

V is TRBV18 and J is TRBJ1-6, with D unresolved. The V gene's germline CDR1 is KGHSH and CDR2 LQKENI. This CDR3 spans 16 amino acids. Trimming stripped 3 bases from V and 7 bases from J, with 16 bases between. As DNA, the CDR3 is TGTGCCAGCTCACCCCCGGGGAACCGCGGCAATTCACCCCTCCACTTT. Translated, it gives CASSPPGNRGNSPLHF. Full variable domain (missing parts from reference TRBV18 and TRBJ1-6): NAGVMQNPRHLVRRRGQEARLRCSPMKGHSHVYWYRQLPEEGLKFMVYLQKENIIDESGMPKERFSAEFPKEGPSILRIQQVVRGDSAAYFCASSPPGNRGNSPLHFGNGTRLTVT.

The V gene is TRBV6-2 or TRBV6-3, the J gene TRBJ2-7; 8 bases align to TRBD1. Germline V gene data show CDR1 as MNHEY and CDR2 as SVGEGT. Trimming took 0 bases from V and 8 from J; bases not matched to a gene: 18. This CDR3 region has 18 residues. Written as DNA, the CDR3 is TGTGCCAGCAGTTACTCGAGCGGACAGGGACAGATACTACGCCAGCAGTACTTC. This sequence encodes CASSYSSGQGQILRQQYF.

The chain joins TRBV21-1 to TRBJ2-2; no DNA check was done on the table's D call, TRBD2. TRBV21-1 is marked as a pseudogene. The CDR3 is 16 amino acids. The CDR3 here is CASRGGSLANTGELFF. The CDR3 DNA is TGTGCCAGCAGGGGCGGGAGTTTAGCGAACACCGGGGAGCTGTTTTTT.

The V call is TRBV5-1, the J call TRBJ2-7; D might be TRBD2 (7 bases). From germline, CDR1 is SGHRS and CDR2 YFSETQ. The CDR3 extends over 15 amino acids. Trimming removed 0 bases from V and 2 bases from J, with 12 bases in between. The CDR3 is CASSLVGGHPYEQYF. The CDR3 DNA reads as TGCGCCAGCAGCTTGGTCGGGGGGCATCCCTACGAGCAGTACTTC.